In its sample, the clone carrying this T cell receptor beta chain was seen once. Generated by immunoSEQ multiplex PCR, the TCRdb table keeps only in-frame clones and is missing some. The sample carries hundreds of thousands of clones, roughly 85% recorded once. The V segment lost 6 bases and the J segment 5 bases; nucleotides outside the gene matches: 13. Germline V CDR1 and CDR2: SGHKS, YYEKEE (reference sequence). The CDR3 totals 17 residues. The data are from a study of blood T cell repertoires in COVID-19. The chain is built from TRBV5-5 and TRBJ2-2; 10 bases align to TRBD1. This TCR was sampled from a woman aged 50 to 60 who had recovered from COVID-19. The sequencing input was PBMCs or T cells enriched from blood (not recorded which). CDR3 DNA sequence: TGTGCCAGCACCAAAAGAGGGGACAGGGGAGGGACCGGGGAGCTGTTTTTT. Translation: CASTKRGDRGGTGELFF.